This TCR beta chain appears in the sequencing data of a study of blood T cell repertoires in COVID-19. Study at large: Whether acute or convalescent, the COVID-19 samples came from the United States, Italy and Spain. T cells, B-cell-depleted T cells, or PBMCs provided the cDNA or gDNA that served as material.

The germline V gene encodes CDR1 LGHNA and CDR2 YNFKEQ. The ends were cut back, 0 bases at V and 5 bases at J, with 11 bases in the middle. This CDR3 comprises 15 residues. As processed by the authors: Reference gene primer amplification in the assay estimated nucleated cell counts. Sequencing was performed with immunoSEQ multiplex PCR; in TCRdb, only in-frame clones are kept and a portion is missing. V, J and clone size are taken as reported in that table, and D and trimming were inferred from the DNA itself. The sample yields around 65,000 clones, 75% to 85% seen once. Sequenced input: peripheral blood. The TCR sequence derives from a human donor in a cohort sampled during active COVID-19. The chain links TRBV4-2 to TRBJ1-5, with D perhaps TRBD1 (5 bases). The chain's CDR3 is CASSQDRGRDQPQHF. The CDR3 DNA reads TGTGCCAGCAGCCAAGATAGGGGCAGGGATCAGCCCCAGCATTTT.